The T cell receptor beta chain described here comes from a study of control samples from healthy donors and cancer patients. Data came from immunoSEQ multiplex PCR; TCRdb stores just in-frame clones and leaves some out. The data hold about 51,000 clones, with approximately 80% observed a single time. Trimming stripped 6 bases from V and 3 bases from J, with 18 bases between. The CDR3 contains 14 residues. Germline CDR1 reads SQVTM; CDR2 reads ANQGSEA. This TCR was recovered from a man aged 65 to 85 in good health. This rearrangement joins TRBV29-1 to TRBJ2-7; D tentatively reads TRBD1 or TRBD2 (5 bases each). The sequenced material came from blood. This chain's CDR3 is CSVGSGSNYYEQYF. The CDR3 nucleotides are TGCAGCGTAGGTTCAGGGAGCAACTACTACGAGCAGTACTTC.